Below, one T cell receptor (beta chain) is given with its context. In the authors' workflow: Estimation of nucleated cell counts was performed using reference gene primer amplification. Sequencing used immunoSEQ multiplex PCR; TCRdb keeps in-frame clones, though not all of them. That table is the source of V, J and clone size, and D and trimming were worked out from the DNA. Found here are under 450,000 clones, about 90% of them singletons; the top ten hold just under 3%. This sample is part of a study of blood T cell repertoires in COVID-19. Looking at the study overall: Both acute and convalescent COVID-19 samples were obtained from the United States, Italy and Spain.

Trimming removed 1 base at V and 2 bases at J, with 11 bases between. The CDR3 is made up of 15 amino acids. The germline V gene has CDR1 MNHEY and CDR2 SVGAGI. This TCR came from a woman in her 30s who had recovered from COVID-19. Sequenced input: PBMCs or T cells enriched from blood (not recorded which). The chain couples TRBV6-5 to TRBJ1-2; D possibly corresponds to TRBD1 (6 bases). The DNA for the CDR3 is TGTGCCAGCAGTTACTTTAAGGGGGTGAACTATGGCTACACCTTC. Its translation is CASSYFKGVNYGYTF.